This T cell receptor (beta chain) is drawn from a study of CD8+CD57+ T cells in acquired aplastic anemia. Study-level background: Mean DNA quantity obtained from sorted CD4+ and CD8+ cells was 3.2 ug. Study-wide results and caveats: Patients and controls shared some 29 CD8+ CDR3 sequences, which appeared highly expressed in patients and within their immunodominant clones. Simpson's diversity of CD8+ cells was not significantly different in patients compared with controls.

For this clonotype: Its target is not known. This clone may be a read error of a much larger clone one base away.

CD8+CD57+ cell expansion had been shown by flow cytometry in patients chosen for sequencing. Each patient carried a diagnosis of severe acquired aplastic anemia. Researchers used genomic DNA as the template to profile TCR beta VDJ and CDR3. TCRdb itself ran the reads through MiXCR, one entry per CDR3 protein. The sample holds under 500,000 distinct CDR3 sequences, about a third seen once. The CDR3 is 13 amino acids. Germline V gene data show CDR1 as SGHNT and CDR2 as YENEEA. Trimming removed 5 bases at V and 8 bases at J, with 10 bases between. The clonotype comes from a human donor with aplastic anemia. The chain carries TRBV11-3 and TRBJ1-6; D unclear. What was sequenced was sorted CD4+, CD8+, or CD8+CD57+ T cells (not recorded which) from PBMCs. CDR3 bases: TGTGCCAGCAGCCACGATGAAGATTCACCCCTCCACTTT. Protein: CASSHDEDSPLHF.